Below are 28 T cell receptor beta chains sequenced from a single sample in a study of somatic mutations in cytotoxic T cells in rheumatoid arthritis. Assay used: immunoSEQ multiplex PCR; TCRdb lists only in-frame clones, some missing. This sample has over 8,000 clones, with 60% to 80% found just once. The sequencing sample was made of CD8+ T cells sorted from blood. The receptor source for this set is an adult with rheumatoid arthritis.

The chain carries TRBV28 and TRBJ2-7, with D perhaps being TRBD1 or TRBD2 (7 bases each). This CDR3 has 13 amino acids. V gave up 6 bases and J gave up 3 bases, with 12 bases separating them. The germline V gene encodes CDR1 MDHEN and CDR2 SYDVKM. CDR3 nucleotide sequence: TGTGCCAGCAGCCAGGGGGGGCTCTACGAGCAGTACTTC. It translates to CASSQGGLYEQYF.

This CDR3 reads CASSLVAELSYEQYF. The CDR3 region has the DNA TGTGCCAGCAGCTTAGTGGCAGAACTCTCCTACGAGCAGTACTTC. V gene TRBV7-2 combines with J gene TRBJ2-7; D call uncertain. The CDR3 length is 15 residues. The V gene's germline CDR1 is SGHTA and CDR2 FQGNSA. Deletions cut 1 base from V and 0 bases from J, with 10 bases between.

This clone was seen only once. V and J are TRBV9 and TRBJ1-1; D remains unclear. Trimming took 4 bases from V and 4 from J, leaving 14 bases between them. This CDR3 spans 14 amino acids. Germline lookup yields CDR1 SGDLS and CDR2 YYNGEE. The CDR3: CASSPRGMGTEAFF. CDR3 nucleotide sequence: TGTGCCAGCAGCCCCCGAGGGATGGGCACTGAAGCTTTCTTT.

This clone was observed a few times. This chain uses TRBV2 with TRBJ2-7, with 10 positions matching TRBD2. Germline V CDR1 and CDR2: SNHLY, FYNNEI. This CDR3 is 14 amino acids long. The V and J ends lost 5 bases and 6 bases, in that order; junction bases with no gene match: 7. The CDR3 sequence is CASSHRGLASEQYF. The CDR3 region has the DNA TGTGCCAGCAGTCACCGGGGACTAGCGAGCGAGCAGTACTTC.

The chain carries TRBV4-2 and TRBJ2-1, with 7 bases aligning to TRBD2. There are 14 residues in the CDR3. Germline V gene lookup returns CDR1 LGHNA and CDR2 YNFKEQ. Unmatched junction bases numbered 8, after V lost 4 bases and J lost 8 bases. CDR3 protein: CASSPRLASYEQFF. The CDR3 DNA reads TGTGCCAGCAGCCCCAGACTAGCTTCGTATGAGCAGTTCTTC.

The CDR3 loop is CASSVGVDTEAFF. The CDR3 coding sequence is TGTGCCAGCAGCGTAGGTGTAGACACTGAAGCTTTCTTT. The J gene is TRBJ1-1, the V gene TRBV9; D not certain. Germline loops: CDR1 SGDLS, CDR2 YYNGEE. The CDR3 has 13 residues. Trimming pared 0 bases from V and 3 bases from J, leaving 6 bases between.

Concerning this clone: A read error may account for a junction end that differs from germline. Here the CDR3 reads CASSVEEVNFGYTF. DNA of the CDR3: TGTGCCAGCAGCGTAGAGGAGGTAAACTTTGGCTACACCTTC. The chain combines TRBV9 with TRBJ1-2; D is undetermined. Germline CDR1 SGDLS, CDR2 YYNGEE. The CDR3 is 14 amino acids.

The J gene is TRBJ2-7, the V gene TRBV6-5; perhaps TRBD2 as D (6 bases). Germline V lookup: CDR1 MNHEY, CDR2 SVGAGI. V lost 0 bases and J 1 base, leaving 10 bases between the germline ends. This CDR3 has 15 residues. CDR3 region: CASSYSSGPSYEQYF. The CDR3 DNA follows: TGTGCCAGCAGTTACTCTAGCGGACCATCCTACGAGCAGTACTTC.

This rearrangement joins TRBV28 to TRBJ2-3; no definite D call. The CDR3 spans 14 residues. CDR1 and CDR2 (germline): MDHEN, SYDVKM. Trimming removed 2 bases from V and 5 bases from J, with 11 bases in between. The CDR3 DNA is TGTGCCAGCAGTTTAGGCCCTTGGGAAGATACGCAGTATTTT. As protein: CASSLGPWEDTQYF.

This clone appeared a single time. The genes are TRBV28 and TRBJ1-1; TRBD1 matches 9 bases. Losses at the gene ends were 8 bases for V and 1 base for J; bases not matched to a gene: 2. Germline CDR1 and CDR2: MDHEN and SYDVKM. This CDR3 comprises 13 residues. The CDR3 DNA sequence: TGTGCCAGCCGGGGACAGGGGAACACTGAAGCTTTCTTT. As protein: CASRGQGNTEAFF.

The V and J genes are TRBV27 and TRBJ1-1; D is possibly TRBD1 (6 bases). The CDR3 spans 12 residues. Trimming stripped 5 bases from V and 11 bases from J, with 15 bases between. The germline gives CDR1 MNHEY, CDR2 SMNVEV (reference sequence). CDR3 sequence (DNA): TGTGCCAGCAGTCAGGTGGGGGGCGAGGCTTTCTTT. Translation gives CASSQVGGEAFF.

This clone was counted only a few times. J is TRBJ2-1 and V is TRBV7-3; D remains ambiguous. Trimming removed 4 bases from V and 6 bases from J, with 10 bases in between. CDR1 and CDR2 (germline): SGHTA, FQGTGA. The CDR3 totals 13 residues. The CDR3 loop is CASSSYWGNEQFF. CDR3 nucleotide sequence: TGTGCCAGCAGCTCGTACTGGGGCAATGAGCAGTTCTTC. Full variable domain (outside the CDR3, taken from reference TRBV7-3 and TRBJ2-1): GAGVSQTPSNKVTEKGKYVELRCDPISGHTALYWYRQSLGQGPEFLIYFQGTGAADDSGLPNDRFFAVRPEGSVSTLKIQRTERGDSAVYLCASSSYWGNEQFFGPGTRLTVL.

The rearrangement links TRBV18 to TRBJ2-1; D unresolved. Trimming cost V 0 bases and J 0 bases, with 9 bases left between them. There are 16 residues in the CDR3. Germline-derived CDR1 and CDR2 are KGHSH and LQKENI. CDR3 sequence reads: CASSPPRFSSYNEQFF. The CDR3 bases are TGTGCCAGCTCACCACCCCGATTTAGCTCCTACAATGAGCAGTTCTTC.

This sequence joins TRBV15 and TRBJ2-2; D remains ambiguous. This CDR3 has 14 amino acids. CDR1 is LNHNV and CDR2 is YYDKDF in the germline V gene (reference sequence). Trimming took off 3 bases at V and 2 bases at J, with 7 bases between the two ends. This CDR3 is CATSRTLNTGELFF. DNA for the CDR3: TGTGCCACCAGCAGGACTCTTAACACCGGGGAGCTGTTTTTT.

V and J are TRBV5-6 and TRBJ2-3, with D possibly matching TRBD2 (5 bases). CDR3 size: 16 residues. V was pared by 1 base and J by 1 base, with 13 bases between. Germline V CDR1 and CDR2: SGHDT, YYEEEE. In nucleotides, the CDR3 is TGTGCCAGCAGCTTGCAAAAGAAAGCGGGCACAGATACGCAGTATTTT. Its translation is CASSLQKKAGTDTQYF.

A single count supports this clone. The chain combines TRBV9 with TRBJ2-5; 9 bases align to TRBD1. V shed 4 bases and J 5 bases; nucleotides not matched to a gene: 9. The V gene's germline CDR1 is SGDLS and CDR2 YYNGEE. The CDR3 extends over 15 amino acids. The CDR3 DNA is TGTGCCAGCAGCCTTCGGACAGGGGAAGGGGAGACCCAGTACTTC. The encoded protein is CASSLRTGEGETQYF.

There are a few counts of this clone. The gene calls are TRBV27 and TRBJ2-1; possibly TRBD1 for D (6 bases). Trimming shortened V by 0 bases and J by 9 bases, and 12 bases separated the two germline ends. The CDR3 contains 14 residues. Germline CDR1 and CDR2: MNHEY and SMNVEV (reference sequence). The CDR3 coding sequence is TGTGCCAGCAGTTTATCGGTAGGGGGTGGTGAGCAGTTCTTC. The encoded protein is CASSLSVGGGEQFF.

A note on this clone: Other DNA sequences in this sample translate to the same CDR3. The genes are TRBV28 and TRBJ1-5, with D possibly TRBD1 on 5 matching bases. CDR3 length equals 14 residues. Germline V gene data show CDR1 as MDHEN and CDR2 as SYDVKM. V was pared by 2 bases and J by 0 bases, with 5 bases between. CDR3 sequence reads: CASSLGGSNQPQHF. CDR3 nucleotide sequence: TGTGCCAGCAGTTTAGGGGGTAGCAATCAGCCCCAGCATTTT.

A remark on this clone: A junction boundary mismatches the germline segment, possibly from a read error. V and J are TRBV18 and TRBJ1-4; perhaps TRBD1 as D (5 bases). Looked up from germline, CDR1 is KGHSH and CDR2 is LQKENI. The CDR3 is 14 amino acids. In DNA, the CDR3 is TGTGCCAGCTCACCAGGGACCTTAAATGAGAAACTGTTTTTT. This sequence encodes CASSPGTLNEKLFF.

DNA of the CDR3: TGTGCCAGCAGCCAAGATTTCGGGGTCAATCAGCCCCAGCATTTT. It translates to CASSQDFGVNQPQHF. This rearrangement joins TRBV4-2 to TRBJ1-5; D uncertain. This CDR3 contains 15 residues. Trimming left V 0 bases short and J 3 bases short, with 9 bases between. CDR1 is LGHNA and CDR2 is YNFKEQ in the germline V gene.

This clone was counted a single time. This chain links TRBV7-9 with TRBJ1-1; D is unresolved. Germline CDR1 SEHNR, CDR2 FQNEAQ (reference sequence). The V and J ends lost 1 base and 2 bases respectively, with 11 bases between them. This CDR3 is built from 15 residues. CDR3 sequence (DNA): TGTGCCAGCAGCTTAGAGGGTTGGCGAAACACTGAAGCTTTCTTT. Its protein product is CASSLEGWRNTEAFF.

This chain connects TRBV6-5 to TRBJ2-5; D gene ambiguous. This CDR3 comprises 13 residues. Germline-derived CDR1 and CDR2 are MNHEY and SVGAGI. V dropped 2 bases and J dropped 0 bases, with 4 bases sitting between them. The CDR3 region is CASSYGNQETQYF. In nucleotides, the CDR3 is TGTGCCAGCAGTTACGGGAACCAAGAGACCCAGTACTTC.

The V gene is TRBV7-2, the J gene TRBJ2-7; 8 positions match TRBD2. Trimming took 2 bases from V and 2 from J; bases not matched to a gene: 11. CDR3 length: 17 amino acids. CDR1 is SGHTA and CDR2 is FQGNSA in the germline V gene. This CDR3 is CASSLSLAGKKTYEQYF. The CDR3 DNA reads as TGTGCCAGCAGCTTAAGTTTAGCGGGGAAGAAAACCTACGAGCAGTACTTC.

The genes are TRBV2 and TRBJ2-7; TRBD2 is a possible D gene (5 bases). Trimming left V 8 bases short and J 5 bases short, with 7 bases between. Germline V gene sequence: CDR1 SNHLY, CDR2 FYNNEI. CDR3 length: 10 residues. CDR3 sequence: CASEGNEQYF. Written as DNA, the CDR3 is TGTGCCAGCGAGGGTAACGAGCAGTACTTC.

J is TRBJ2-2 and V is TRBV7-9; 7 nucleotides match TRBD2. V trimming: 4 bases; J trimming: 5 bases; junction bases outside the gene matches: 7. Germline V gene lookup returns CDR1 SEHNR and CDR2 FQNEAQ (reference sequence). The CDR3 is 15 amino acids. CDR3 coding DNA: TGTGCCAGCAGCTGGGGAGGGTCGGAGACCGGGGAGCTGTTTTTT. Translating gives CASSWGGSETGELFF.

The chain recombines TRBV27 with TRBJ2-3; possibly TRBD2 for D (6 bases). This CDR3 region has 15 residues. In germline, CDR1 is MNHEY, CDR2 SMNVEV (reference sequence). The V end lost 0 bases, the J end lost 1 base, and 8 bases lay between the germline ends. This CDR3 is CASSLSGGGTDTQYF. The CDR3 coding sequence is TGTGCCAGCAGTTTATCGGGGGGAGGCACAGATACGCAGTATTTT.

The chain combines TRBV11-3 with TRBJ2-7, with 10 nucleotides matching TRBD2. The V and J ends lost 5 bases and 6 bases, in that order; junction bases with no gene match: 13. The germline V gene encodes CDR1 SGHNT and CDR2 YENEEA. The CDR3 consists of 16 residues. Here the CDR3 DNA reads TGTGCCAGCAGCGCTGAGAGAAAGCGGGAGGGTTGCGAGCAGTACTTC. Protein sequence: CASSAERKREGCEQYF.

The rearrangement links TRBV11-1 to TRBJ2-1; D might be TRBD1 (6 bases). This CDR3 has 15 amino acids. V lost 5 bases and J lost 11, with 22 bases in between. Germline V CDR1 and CDR2: SGHAT, FQDESV (reference sequence). CDR3 loop: CASSPGGIPGIKQFF. Written as DNA, the CDR3 is TGTGCCAGCAGCCCTGGGGGCATACCCGGGATTAAGCAGTTCTTC. The full variable domain, its missing parts supplied by reference TRBV11-1 and TRBJ2-1, is EAEVAQSPRYKITEKSQAVAFWCDPISGHATLYWYRQILGQGPELLVQFQDESVVDDSQLPKDRFSAERLKGVDSTLKIQPAELGDSAMYLCASSPGGIPGIKQFFGPGTRLTVL.